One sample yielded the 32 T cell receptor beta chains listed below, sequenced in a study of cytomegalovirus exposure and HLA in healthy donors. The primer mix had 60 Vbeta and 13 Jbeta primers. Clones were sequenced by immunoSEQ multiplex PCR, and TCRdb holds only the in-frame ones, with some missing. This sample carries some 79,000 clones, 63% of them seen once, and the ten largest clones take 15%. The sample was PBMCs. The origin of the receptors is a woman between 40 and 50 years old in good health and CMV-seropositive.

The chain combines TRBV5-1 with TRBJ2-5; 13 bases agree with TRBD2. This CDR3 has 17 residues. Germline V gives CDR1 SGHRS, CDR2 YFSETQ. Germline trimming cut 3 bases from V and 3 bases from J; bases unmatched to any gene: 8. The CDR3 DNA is TGCGCCAGCAGCTCGAGACTAGCGGGAGGACTAGAAGAGACCCAGTACTTC. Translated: CASSSRLAGGLEETQYF. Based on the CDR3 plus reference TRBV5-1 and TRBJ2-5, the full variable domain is KAGVTQTPRYLIKTRGQQVTLSCSPISGHRSVSWYQQTPGQGLQFLFEYFSETQRNKGNFPGRFSGRQFSNSRSEMNVSTLELGDSALYLCASSSRLAGGLEETQYFGPGTRLLVL.

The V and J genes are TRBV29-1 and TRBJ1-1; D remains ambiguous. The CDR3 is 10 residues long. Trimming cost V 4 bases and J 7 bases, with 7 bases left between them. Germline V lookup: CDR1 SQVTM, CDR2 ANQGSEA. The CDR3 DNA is TGCAGCGTTGTCTACCTTGAAGCTTTCTTT. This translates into CSVVYLEAFF.

For the CDR3, the DNA is TGTGCCAGCAGCCAATCTCGTAGGGGCCGGGAGACCCAGTACTTC. Translation: CASSQSRRGRETQYF. V gene TRBV16 combines with J gene TRBJ2-5; D is possibly TRBD1 (5 bases). The ends were cut back, 0 bases at V and 5 bases at J, with 13 bases in the middle. CDR3 size: 15 residues. The germline gives CDR1 KGHSY, CDR2 FQNENV.

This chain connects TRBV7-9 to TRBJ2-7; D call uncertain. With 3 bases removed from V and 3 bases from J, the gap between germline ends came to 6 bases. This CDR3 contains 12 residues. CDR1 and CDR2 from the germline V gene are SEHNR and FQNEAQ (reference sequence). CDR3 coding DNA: TGTGCCAGCAGCTTTAGCTACTACGAGCAGTACTTC. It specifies CASSFSYYEQYF.

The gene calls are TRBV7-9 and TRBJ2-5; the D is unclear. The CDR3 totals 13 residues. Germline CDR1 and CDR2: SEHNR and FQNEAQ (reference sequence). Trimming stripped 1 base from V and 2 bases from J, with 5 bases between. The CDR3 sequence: CASSLDSQETQYF. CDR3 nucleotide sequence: TGTGCCAGCAGCTTAGACAGTCAAGAGACCCAGTACTTC.

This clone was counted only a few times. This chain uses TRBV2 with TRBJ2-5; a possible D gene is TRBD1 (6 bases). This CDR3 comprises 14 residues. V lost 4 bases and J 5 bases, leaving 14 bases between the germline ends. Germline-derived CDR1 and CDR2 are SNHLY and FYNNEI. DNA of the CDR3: TGTGCCAGCAGTGTACAGGGATCGGAGGAGACCCAGTACTTC. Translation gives CASSVQGSEETQYF.

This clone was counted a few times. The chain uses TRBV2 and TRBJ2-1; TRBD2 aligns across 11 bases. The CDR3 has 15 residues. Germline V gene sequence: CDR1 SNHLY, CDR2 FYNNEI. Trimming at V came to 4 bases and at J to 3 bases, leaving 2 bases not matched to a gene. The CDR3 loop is CASSVAGGIYNEQFF. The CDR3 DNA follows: TGTGCCAGCAGTGTAGCGGGAGGGATCTACAATGAGCAGTTCTTC.

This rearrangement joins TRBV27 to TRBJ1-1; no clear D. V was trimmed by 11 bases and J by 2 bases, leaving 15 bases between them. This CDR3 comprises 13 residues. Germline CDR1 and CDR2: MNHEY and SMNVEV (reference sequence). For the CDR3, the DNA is TGTGCCTCCCGCTCTGGCAGTAACACTGAAGCTTTCTTT. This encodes CASRSGSNTEAFF.

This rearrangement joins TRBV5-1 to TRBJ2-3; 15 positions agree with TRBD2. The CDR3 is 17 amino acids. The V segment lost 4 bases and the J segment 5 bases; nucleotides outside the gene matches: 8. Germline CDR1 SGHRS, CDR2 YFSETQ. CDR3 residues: CASSRRTSGRAQDTQYF. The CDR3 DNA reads TGCGCCAGCAGCCGGAGGACTAGCGGGAGGGCCCAAGATACGCAGTATTTT.

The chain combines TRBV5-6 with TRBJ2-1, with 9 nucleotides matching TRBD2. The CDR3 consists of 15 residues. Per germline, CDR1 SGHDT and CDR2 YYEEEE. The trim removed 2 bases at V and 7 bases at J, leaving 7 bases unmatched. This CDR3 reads CASSFSGSGPNEQFF. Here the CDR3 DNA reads TGTGCCAGCAGCTTTAGCGGGAGTGGGCCGAATGAGCAGTTCTTC.

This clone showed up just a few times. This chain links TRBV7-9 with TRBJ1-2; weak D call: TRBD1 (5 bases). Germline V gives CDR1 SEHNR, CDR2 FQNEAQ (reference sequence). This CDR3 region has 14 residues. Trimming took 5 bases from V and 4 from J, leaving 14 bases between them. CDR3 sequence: CASSPLGGSYGYTF. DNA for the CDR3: TGTGCCAGCAGCCCCCTCGGGGGATCCTATGGCTACACCTTC.

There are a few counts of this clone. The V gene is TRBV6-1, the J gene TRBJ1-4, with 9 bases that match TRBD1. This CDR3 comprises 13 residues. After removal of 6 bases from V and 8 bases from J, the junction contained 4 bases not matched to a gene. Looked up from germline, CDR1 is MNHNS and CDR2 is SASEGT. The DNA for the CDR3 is TGTGCCAGCAGACAGGGGGCAGAGGAAAAACTGTTTTTT. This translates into CASRQGAEEKLFF.

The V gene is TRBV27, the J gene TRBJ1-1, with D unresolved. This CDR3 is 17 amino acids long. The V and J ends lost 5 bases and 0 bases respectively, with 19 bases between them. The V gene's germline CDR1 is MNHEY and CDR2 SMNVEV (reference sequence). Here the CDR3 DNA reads TGTGCCAGCAGTCGCGAACCCCTCACGAAGTTGAACACTGAAGCTTTCTTT. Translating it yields CASSREPLTKLNTEAFF.

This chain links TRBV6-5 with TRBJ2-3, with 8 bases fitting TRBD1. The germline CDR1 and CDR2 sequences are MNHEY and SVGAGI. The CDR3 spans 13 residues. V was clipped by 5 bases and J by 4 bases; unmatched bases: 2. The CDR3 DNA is TGTGCCAGCAGTCAGACAGGGGCAGATACGCAGTATTTT. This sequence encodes CASSQTGADTQYF.

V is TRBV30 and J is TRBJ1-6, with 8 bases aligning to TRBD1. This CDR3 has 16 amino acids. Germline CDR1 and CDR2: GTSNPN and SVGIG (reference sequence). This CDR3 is CASGTGSFSYNSPLHF. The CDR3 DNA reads TGTGCTTCGGGGACAGGATCTTTCTCCTATAATTCACCCCTCCACTTT.

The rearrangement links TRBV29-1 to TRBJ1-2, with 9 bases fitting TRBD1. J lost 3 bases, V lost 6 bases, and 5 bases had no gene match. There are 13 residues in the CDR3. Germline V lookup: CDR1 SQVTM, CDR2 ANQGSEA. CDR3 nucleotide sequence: TGCAGCGTGGGGACAGGGAGGGACTATGGCTACACCTTC. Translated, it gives CSVGTGRDYGYTF.

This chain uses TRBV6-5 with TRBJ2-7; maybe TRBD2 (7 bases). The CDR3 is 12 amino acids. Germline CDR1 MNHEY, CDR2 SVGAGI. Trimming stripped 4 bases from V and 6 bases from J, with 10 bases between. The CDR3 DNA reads TGTGCCAGCAGTTCGGGGGGCGTCGAGCAGTACTTC. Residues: CASSSGGVEQYF.

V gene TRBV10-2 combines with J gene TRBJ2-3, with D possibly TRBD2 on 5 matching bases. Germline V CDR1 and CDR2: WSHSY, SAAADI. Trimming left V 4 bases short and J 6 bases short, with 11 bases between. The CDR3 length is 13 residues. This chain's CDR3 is CASSVGSSDTQYF. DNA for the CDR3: TGCGCCAGCAGTGTGGGGAGTTCGGATACGCAGTATTTT.

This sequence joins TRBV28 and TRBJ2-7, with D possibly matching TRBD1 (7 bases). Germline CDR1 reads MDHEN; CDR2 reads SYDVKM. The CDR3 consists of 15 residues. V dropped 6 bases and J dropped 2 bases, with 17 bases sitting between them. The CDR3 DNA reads TGTGCCAGCAGGCGCGGGACAGCCGGTCCCTACGAGCAGTACTTC. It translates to CASRRGTAGPYEQYF.

CDR3 region: CASSLTSGKEQETQYF. CDR3 sequence (DNA): TGTGCCAGCAGCTTGACTAGCGGGAAAGAACAAGAGACCCAGTACTTC. The chain links TRBV11-2 to TRBJ2-5; 11 positions match TRBD2. The trim removed 3 bases at V and 2 bases at J, leaving 5 bases unmatched. The germline CDR1 and CDR2 sequences are SGHAT and FQNNGV. CDR3 length: 16 amino acids.

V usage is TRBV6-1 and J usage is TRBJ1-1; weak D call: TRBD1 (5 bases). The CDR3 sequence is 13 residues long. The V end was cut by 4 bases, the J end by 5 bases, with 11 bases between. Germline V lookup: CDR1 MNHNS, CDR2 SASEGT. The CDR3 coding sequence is TGTGCCAGCAGTGCTGCCAGGGTAACTGAAGCTTTCTTT. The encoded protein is CASSAARVTEAFF.

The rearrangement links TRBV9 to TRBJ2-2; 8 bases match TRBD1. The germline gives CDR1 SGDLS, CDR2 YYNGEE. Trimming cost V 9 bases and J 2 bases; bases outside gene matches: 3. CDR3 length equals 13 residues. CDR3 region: CATGQGNTGELFF. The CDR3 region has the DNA TGTGCCACCGGACAGGGTAACACCGGGGAGCTGTTTTTT.

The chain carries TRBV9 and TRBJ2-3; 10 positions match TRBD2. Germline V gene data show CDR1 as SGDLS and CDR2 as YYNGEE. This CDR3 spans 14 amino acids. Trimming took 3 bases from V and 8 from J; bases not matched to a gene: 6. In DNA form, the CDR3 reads TGTGCCAGCAGCGCATCCGGGACTAGCGTTACGCAGTATTTT. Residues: CASSASGTSVTQYF.

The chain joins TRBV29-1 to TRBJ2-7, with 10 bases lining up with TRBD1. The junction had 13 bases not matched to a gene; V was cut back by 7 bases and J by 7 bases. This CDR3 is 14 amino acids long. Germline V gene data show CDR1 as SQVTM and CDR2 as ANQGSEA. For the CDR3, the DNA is TGCAGCGCCAATGCCGGGACAGGGGTGGGGGAGCAGTACTTC. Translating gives CSANAGTGVGEQYF.

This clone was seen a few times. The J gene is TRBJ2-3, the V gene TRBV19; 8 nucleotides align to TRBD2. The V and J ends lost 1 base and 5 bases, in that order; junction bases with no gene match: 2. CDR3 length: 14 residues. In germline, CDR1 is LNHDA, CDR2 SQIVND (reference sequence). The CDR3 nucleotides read TGTGCCAGTAGTATAGCGGGAGGGCAAGATACGCAGTATTTT. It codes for CASSIAGGQDTQYF.

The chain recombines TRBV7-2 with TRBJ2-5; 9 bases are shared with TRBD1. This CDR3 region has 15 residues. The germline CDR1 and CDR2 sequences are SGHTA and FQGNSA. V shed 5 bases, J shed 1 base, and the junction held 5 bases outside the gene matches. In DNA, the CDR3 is TGTGCCAGCAGCCTCGGACAGGGGCCCCAAGAGACCCAGTACTTC. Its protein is CASSLGQGPQETQYF. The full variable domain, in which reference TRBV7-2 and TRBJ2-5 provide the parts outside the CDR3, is GAGVSQSPSNKVTEKGKDVELRCDPISGHTALYWYRQSLGQGLEFLIYFQGNSAPDKSGLPSDRFSAERTGGSVSTLTIQRTQQEDSAVYLCASSLGQGPQETQYFGPGTRLLVL.

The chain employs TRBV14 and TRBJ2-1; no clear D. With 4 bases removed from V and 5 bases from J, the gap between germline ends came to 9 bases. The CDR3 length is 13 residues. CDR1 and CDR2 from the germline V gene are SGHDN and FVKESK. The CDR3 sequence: CASSPQYDNEQFF. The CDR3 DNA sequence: TGTGCCAGCAGCCCGCAGTACGACAATGAGCAGTTCTTC.

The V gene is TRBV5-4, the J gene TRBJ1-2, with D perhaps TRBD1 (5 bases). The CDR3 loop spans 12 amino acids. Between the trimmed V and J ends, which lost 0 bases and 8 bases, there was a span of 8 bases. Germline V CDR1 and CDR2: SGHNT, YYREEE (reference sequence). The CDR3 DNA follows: TGTGCCAGCAGCTTGGCGGGGGGGGGCTACACCTTC. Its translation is CASSLAGGGYTF. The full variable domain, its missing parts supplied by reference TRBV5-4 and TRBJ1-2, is ETGVTQSPTHLIKTRGQQVTLRCSSQSGHNTVSWYQQALGQGPQFIFQYYREEENGRGNFPPRFSGLQFPNYSSELNVNALELDDSALYLCASSLAGGGYTFGSGTRLTVV.

CDR3 coding DNA: TGTGCCAGCTCCCCGGAGGGGTTCAGGACTGAAGCTTTCTTT. Encoded protein: CASSPEGFRTEAFF. V gene TRBV18 combines with J gene TRBJ1-1; maybe TRBD1 (5 bases). Trimming removed 6 bases at V and 5 bases at J, with 16 bases between. Germline values: CDR1 KGHSH, CDR2 LQKENI. The CDR3 is 14 amino acids.

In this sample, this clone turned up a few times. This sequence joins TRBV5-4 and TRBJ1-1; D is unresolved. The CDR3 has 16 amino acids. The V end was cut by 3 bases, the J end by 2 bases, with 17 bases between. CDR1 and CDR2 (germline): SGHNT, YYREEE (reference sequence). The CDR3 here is CASSSGGKASNTEAFF. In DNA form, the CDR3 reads TGTGCCAGCAGCTCGGGAGGGAAGGCGTCAAACACTGAAGCTTTCTTT. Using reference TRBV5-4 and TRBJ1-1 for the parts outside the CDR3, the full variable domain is ETGVTQSPTHLIKTRGQQVTLRCSSQSGHNTVSWYQQALGQGPQFIFQYYREEENGRGNFPPRFSGLQFPNYSSELNVNALELDDSALYLCASSSGGKASNTEAFFGQGTRLTVV.

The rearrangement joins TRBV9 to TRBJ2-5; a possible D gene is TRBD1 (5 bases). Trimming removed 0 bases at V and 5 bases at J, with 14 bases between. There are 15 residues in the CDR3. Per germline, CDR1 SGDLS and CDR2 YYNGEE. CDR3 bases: TGTGCCAGCAGCGTAGGTCCAGGGTGGACGGAGACCCAGTACTTC. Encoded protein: CASSVGPGWTETQYF.

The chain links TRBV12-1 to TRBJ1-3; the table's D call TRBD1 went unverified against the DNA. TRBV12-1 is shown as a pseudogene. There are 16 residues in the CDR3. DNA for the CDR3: TGTGCCAGCAGCTCCGAGGACAGCTTATCTGGAAACACCATATATTTT. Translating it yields CASSSEDSLSGNTIYF.